This TCR beta chain was captured in a study of T cell responses to AZD1222 COVID-19 vaccine. Germline CDR1 LNHDA, CDR2 SQIVND (reference sequence). CDR3 length: 19 amino acids. V shed 2 bases, J shed 1 base, and the junction held 13 bases outside the gene matches. Analysis merged second doses at about 4 or about 12 weeks. Profiled with immunoSEQ multiplex PCR; TCRdb holds only in-frame clones, not every one. Among fewer than 150,000 clones, 92% were seen once, and the ten largest hold approximately 8%. The clonotype comes from an adult who received the AZD1222 COVID-19 vaccine. The sequencing here drew on peripheral blood, taken 28 days after the second AZD1222 dose. The chain joins TRBV19 to TRBJ2-4, with TRBD1 matching 8 bases. The CDR3 protein is CASSILGTGLLGAKNIQYF. The CDR3 nucleotides read TGTGCCAGTAGTATACTTGGGACAGGCCTACTGGGGGCCAAAAACATTCAGTACTTC.